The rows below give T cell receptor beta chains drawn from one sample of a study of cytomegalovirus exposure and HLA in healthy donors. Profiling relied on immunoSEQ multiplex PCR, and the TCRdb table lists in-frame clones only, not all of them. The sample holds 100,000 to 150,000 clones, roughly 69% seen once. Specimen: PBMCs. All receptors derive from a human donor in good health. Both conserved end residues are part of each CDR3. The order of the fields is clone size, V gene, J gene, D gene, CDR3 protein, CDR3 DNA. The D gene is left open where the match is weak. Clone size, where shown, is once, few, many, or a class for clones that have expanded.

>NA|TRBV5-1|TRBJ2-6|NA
CASSLDSSGANVLTF
TGCGCCAGCAGCTTGGACAGCTCTGGGGCCAACGTCCTGACTTTC
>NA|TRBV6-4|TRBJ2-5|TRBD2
CASSDQISGAYQETQYF
TGTGCCAGCAGTGACCAGATAAGCGGGGCGTACCAAGAGACCCAGTACTTC
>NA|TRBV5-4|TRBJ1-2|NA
CASSQDILYGYTF
TGTGCCAGCAGCCAAGACATACTCTATGGCTACACCTTC
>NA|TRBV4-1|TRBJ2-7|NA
CASSPGRGGVYEQYF
TGCGCCAGCAGCCCTGGGAGGGGGGGGGTCTACGAGCAGTACTTC
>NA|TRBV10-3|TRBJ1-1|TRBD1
CAIMDRVNTEAFF
TGTGCCATCATGGACAGGGTGAACACTGAAGCTTTCTTT
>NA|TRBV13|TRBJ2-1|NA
CASSLIPSREPTWEQFF
TGTGCCAGCAGCTTAATCCCAAGTCGGGAGCCCACTTGGGAGCAGTTCTTC
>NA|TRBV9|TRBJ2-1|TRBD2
CASSVGDYTEQFF
TGTGCCAGCAGCGTAGGGGACTACACGGAGCAGTTCTTC
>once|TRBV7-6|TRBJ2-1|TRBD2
CASSLNGGASYNEQFF
TGTGCCAGCAGCTTAAACGGGGGGGCCTCCTACAATGAGCAGTTCTTC
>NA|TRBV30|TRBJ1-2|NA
CAWSPTVQASTAGYTF
TGTGCCTGGAGTCCCACCGTACAGGCTTCAACGGCAGGCTACACCTTC
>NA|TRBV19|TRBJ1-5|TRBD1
CASNVRGPQYSNQPQHF
TGTGCCAGTAATGTCAGGGGGCCACAATATAGCAATCAGCCCCAGCATTTT
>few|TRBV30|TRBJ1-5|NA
CAWSVRGPSNQPQHF
TGTGCCTGGAGTGTACGCGGGCCGAGCAATCAGCCCCAGCATTTT
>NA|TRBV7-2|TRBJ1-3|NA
CASSSRDAGSGNTIYF
TGTGCCAGCAGCTCGCGAGACGCGGGATCTGGAAACACCATATATTTT
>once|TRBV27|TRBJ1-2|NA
CASSRDRRYGYTF
TGTGCCAGCAGCCGCGACAGGCGGTATGGCTACACCTTC
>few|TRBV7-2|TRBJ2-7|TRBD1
CASSRGTVSYEQYF
TGTGCCAGCAGCCGAGGGACAGTTTCCTACGAGCAGTACTTC
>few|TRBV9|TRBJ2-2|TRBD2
CASSELAGAGELFF
TGTGCCAGCAGCGAACTAGCGGGAGCCGGGGAGCTGTTTTTT
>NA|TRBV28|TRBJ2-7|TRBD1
CASSRTVGTGGRAQYF
TGTGCCAGCAGTCGCACCGTAGGAACAGGGGGACGTGCGCAGTACTTC
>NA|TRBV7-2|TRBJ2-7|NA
CASSRSRGSREQYF
TGTGCCAGCAGTCGCTCGCGCGGGTCCCGCGAGCAGTACTTC
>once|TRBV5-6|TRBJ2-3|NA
CASSLGAGWADTQYF
TGTGCCAGCAGCTTGGGGGCAGGGTGGGCAGATACGCAGTATTTT
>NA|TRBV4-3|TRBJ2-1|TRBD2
CASSQGTSGHNEQFF
TGCGCCAGCAGCCAAGGGACTAGCGGACACAATGAGCAGTTCTTC
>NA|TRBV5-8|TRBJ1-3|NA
CASSLGVRSSGNTIYF
TGTGCCAGCAGCTTAGGGGTTCGAAGCTCTGGAAACACCATATATTTT
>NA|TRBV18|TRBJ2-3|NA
CASSPQDRGTDTQYF
TGTGCCAGCTCACCACAGGATCGGGGAACAGATACGCAGTATTTT
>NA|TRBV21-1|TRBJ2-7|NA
CAGLAGGPLTDQYF
TGTGCCGGACTAGCGGGGGGGCCCTTAACTGATCAGTACTTC
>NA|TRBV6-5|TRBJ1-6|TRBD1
CASSYSGQGNSPLHF
TGTGCCAGCAGTTACTCGGGACAGGGTAATTCACCCCTCCACTTT
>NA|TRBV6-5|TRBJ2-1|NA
CASSRDLVTGEQFF
TGTGCCAGCAGCCGGGACTTAGTTACGGGTGAGCAGTTCTTC
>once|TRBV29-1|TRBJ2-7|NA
CSGQGAGAYEQYF
TGCAGCGGGCAGGGGGCGGGAGCCTACGAGCAGTACTTC
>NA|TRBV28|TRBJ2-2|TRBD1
CASSLTGQGNTGELFF
TGTGCCAGCAGTCTGACAGGGCAAGGAAACACCGGGGAGCTGTTTTTT
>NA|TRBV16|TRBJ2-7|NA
CASSQSGGYYEQYF
TGTGCCAGCAGCCAATCGGGCGGGTACTACGAGCAGTACTTC
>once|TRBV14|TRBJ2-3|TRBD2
CASNGGGLERQYF
TGTGCCAGCAACGGGGGAGGGCTCGAGAGGCAGTATTTT
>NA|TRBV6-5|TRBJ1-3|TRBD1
CASSSDRGFGNTIYF
TGTGCCAGCAGTTCAGACAGGGGTTTTGGAAACACCATATATTTT
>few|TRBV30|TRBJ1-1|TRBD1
CAWMADRRTEAFF
TGTGCCTGGATGGCGGACAGGAGGACTGAAGCTTTCTTT
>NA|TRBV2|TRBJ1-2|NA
CASSGRYGYTF
TGTGCCAGCTCAGGGCGCTATGGCTACACCTTC
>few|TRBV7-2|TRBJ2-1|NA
CASSLGLATYNEQFF
TGTGCCAGCAGCTTGGGGCTAGCGACCTACAATGAGCAGTTCTTC
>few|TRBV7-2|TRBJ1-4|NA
CASSLGQFGTNEKLFF
TGTGCCAGCAGCTTAGGACAGTTCGGGACTAATGAAAAACTGTTTTTT
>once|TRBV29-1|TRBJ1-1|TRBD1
CSAGGGQAEAFF
TGCAGCGCCGGGGGTGGACAGGCTGAAGCTTTCTTT
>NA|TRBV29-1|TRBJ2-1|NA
CSPSQGGEQFF
TGCAGCCCATCCCAGGGTGGGGAGCAGTTCTTC
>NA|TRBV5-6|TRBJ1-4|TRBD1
CASSYDRGNEKLFF
TGTGCCAGCAGCTATGACAGGGGCAATGAAAAACTGTTTTTT
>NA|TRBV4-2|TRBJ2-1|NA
CASSPYGTHNEQFF
TGTGCCAGCAGCCCGTACGGGACTCACAATGAGCAGTTCTTC
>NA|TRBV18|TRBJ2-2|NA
CASSPLPSTGELFF
TGTGCCAGCTCACCCCTCCCGAGCACCGGGGAGCTGTTTTTT
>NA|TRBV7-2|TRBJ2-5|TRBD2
CASSSTSGRSGTQYF
TGTGCCAGCAGCTCTACTAGCGGGAGGTCTGGGACCCAGTACTTC
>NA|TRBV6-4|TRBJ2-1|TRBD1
CAREDRVHPRLFFGEQFF
TGTGCCAGGGAGGACAGGGTCCATCCTAGGCTTTTTTTTGGTGAGCAGTTCTTC
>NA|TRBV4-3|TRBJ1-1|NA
CASSQEEGRDTEAFF
TGCGCCAGCAGCCAAGAGGAGGGCCGGGACACTGAAGCTTTCTTT
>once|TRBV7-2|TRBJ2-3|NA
CASSPSGYTDTQYF
TGTGCCAGCAGCCCGAGCGGATACACAGATACGCAGTATTTT
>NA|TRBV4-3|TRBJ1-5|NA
CASSPEYSYNQPQHF
TGCGCCAGCAGCCCGGAATACAGCTACAATCAGCCCCAGCATTTT
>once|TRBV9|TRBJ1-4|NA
CASSASNNEKLFF
TGTGCCAGCAGCGCATCAAATAATGAAAAACTGTTTTTT
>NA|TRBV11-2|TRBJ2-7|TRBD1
CASRVDRGVFYEQYF
TGTGCCAGCAGGGTGGACAGGGGAGTTTTCTACGAGCAGTACTTC
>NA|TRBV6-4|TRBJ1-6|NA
CASSVTSGSPLHF
TGTGCCAGCAGTGTAACTTCTGGTTCACCCCTCCACTTT
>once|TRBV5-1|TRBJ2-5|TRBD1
CASSLTGLGETQYF
TGCGCCAGCAGCCTGACAGGGTTGGGGGAGACCCAGTACTTC
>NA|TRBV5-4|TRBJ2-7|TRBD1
CASTQQGAGEQYF
TGTGCCAGCACCCAACAGGGGGCAGGGGAGCAGTACTTC
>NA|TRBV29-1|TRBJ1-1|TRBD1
CSVGQGNPHTEAFF
TGCAGCGTTGGACAGGGCAACCCTCACACTGAAGCTTTCTTT
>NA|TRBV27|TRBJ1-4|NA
CASRTGRGELFF
TGTGCCAGCAGAACAGGGAGGGGGGAACTGTTTTTT
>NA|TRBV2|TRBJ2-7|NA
CASARFTLYEQYF
TGTGCCAGCGCCCGCTTTACTCTCTACGAGCAGTACTTC
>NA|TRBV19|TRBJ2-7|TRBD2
CASSLTSGRYEQYF
TGTGCCAGCTCCTTGACTAGCGGGAGGTACGAGCAGTACTTC
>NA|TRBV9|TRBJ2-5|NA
CASSVRGAPETQYF
TGTGCCAGCAGCGTACGGGGGGCTCCAGAGACCCAGTACTTC
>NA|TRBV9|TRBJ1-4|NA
CASSVMAAEWDLFEKLFF
TGTGCCAGCAGCGTGATGGCGGCAGAGTGGGACTTGTTTGAAAAACTGTTTTTT
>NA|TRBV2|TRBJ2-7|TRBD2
CASRGEAATYEQYF
TGTGCCAGCCGGGGGGAGGCAGCTACCTACGAGCAGTACTTC